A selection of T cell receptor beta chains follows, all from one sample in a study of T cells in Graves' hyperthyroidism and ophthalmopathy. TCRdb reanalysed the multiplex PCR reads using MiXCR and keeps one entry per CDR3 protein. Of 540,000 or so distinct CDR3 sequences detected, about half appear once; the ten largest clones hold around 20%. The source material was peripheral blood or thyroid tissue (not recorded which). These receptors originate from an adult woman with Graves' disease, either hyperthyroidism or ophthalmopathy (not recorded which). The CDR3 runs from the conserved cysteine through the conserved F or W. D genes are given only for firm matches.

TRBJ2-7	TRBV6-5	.	CASRGTTAYEQYF
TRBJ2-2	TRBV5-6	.	CASSPRLYTGELFF
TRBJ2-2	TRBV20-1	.	CSAPGEGNTGELFF
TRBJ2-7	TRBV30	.	CAWSVSGGLYEQYF
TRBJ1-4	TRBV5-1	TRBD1	CASSSGTGNRANEKLFF
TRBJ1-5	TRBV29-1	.	CSVGSENQPQHF
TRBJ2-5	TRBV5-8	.	CASSFINRQETQYF
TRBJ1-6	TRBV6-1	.	CASRQGVEDSPFHF
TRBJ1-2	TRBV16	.	CASSRNRVDYGYTF
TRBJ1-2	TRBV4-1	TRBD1	CASSHMGQGYGYTF
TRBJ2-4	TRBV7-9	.	CASSPPGKDIQYF
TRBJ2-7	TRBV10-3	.	CAITSSGDILYEQYF
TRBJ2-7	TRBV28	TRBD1	CASSSIDRDEQYF
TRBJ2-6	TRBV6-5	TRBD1	CASSEAPQGAQFFSGANVLTF
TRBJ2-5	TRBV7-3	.	CASSRTGVQETQYF
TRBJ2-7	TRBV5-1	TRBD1	CASSTGTDFYEQYF
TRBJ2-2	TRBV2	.	CASSAKRVPNTGELFF
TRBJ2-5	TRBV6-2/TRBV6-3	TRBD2	CASRGLAAETQYF
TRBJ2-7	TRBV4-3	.	CASSSYGEQYF
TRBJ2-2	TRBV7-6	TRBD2	CASSLVSGRNTGELFF
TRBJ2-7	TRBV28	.	CASRFGQLYEQYF
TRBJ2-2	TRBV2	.	CADRDSNTGELFF